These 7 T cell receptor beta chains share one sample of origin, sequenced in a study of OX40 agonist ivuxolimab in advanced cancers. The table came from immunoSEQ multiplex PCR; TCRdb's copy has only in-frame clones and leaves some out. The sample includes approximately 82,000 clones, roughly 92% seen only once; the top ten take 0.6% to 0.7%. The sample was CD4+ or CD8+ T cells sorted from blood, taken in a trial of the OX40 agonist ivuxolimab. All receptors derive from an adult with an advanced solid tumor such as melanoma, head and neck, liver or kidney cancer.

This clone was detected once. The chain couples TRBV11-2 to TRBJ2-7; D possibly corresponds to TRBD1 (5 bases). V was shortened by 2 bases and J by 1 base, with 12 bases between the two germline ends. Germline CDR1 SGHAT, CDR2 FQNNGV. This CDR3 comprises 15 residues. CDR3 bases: TGTGCCAGCAGCTTATCGGCAGGGTTTTCCTACGAGCAGTACTTC. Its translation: CASSLSAGFSYEQYF.

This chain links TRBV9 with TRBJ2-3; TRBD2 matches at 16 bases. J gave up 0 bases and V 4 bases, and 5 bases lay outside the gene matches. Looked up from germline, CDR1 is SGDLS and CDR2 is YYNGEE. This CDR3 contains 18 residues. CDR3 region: CASSPGLAGGLSTDTQYF. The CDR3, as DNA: TGTGCCAGCAGCCCGGGACTAGCGGGAGGGTTGAGCACAGATACGCAGTATTTT.

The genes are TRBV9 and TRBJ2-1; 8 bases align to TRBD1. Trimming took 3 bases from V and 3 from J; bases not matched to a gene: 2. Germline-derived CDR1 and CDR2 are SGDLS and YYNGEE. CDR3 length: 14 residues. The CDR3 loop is CASSGTGFYNEQFF. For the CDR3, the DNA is TGTGCCAGCAGCGGGACAGGGTTCTACAATGAGCAGTTCTTC. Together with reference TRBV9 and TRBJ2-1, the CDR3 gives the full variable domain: DSGVTQTPKHLITATGQRVTLRCSPRSGDLSVYWYQQSLDQGLQFLIQYYNGEERAKGNILERFSAQQFPDLHSELNLSSLELGDSALYFCASSGTGFYNEQFFGPGTRLTVL.

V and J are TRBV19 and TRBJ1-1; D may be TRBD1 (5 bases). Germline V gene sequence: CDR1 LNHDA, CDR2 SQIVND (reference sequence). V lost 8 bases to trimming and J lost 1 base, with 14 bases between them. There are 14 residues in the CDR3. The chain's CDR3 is CASAMGGKNTEAFF. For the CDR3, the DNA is TGTGCCAGTGCCATGGGGGGAAAGAACACTGAAGCTTTCTTT.

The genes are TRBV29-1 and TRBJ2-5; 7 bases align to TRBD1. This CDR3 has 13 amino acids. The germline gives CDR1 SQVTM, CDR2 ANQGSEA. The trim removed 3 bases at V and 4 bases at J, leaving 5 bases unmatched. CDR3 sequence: CSVDGAGGETQYF. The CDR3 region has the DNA TGCAGCGTTGACGGGGCAGGGGGAGAGACCCAGTACTTC.

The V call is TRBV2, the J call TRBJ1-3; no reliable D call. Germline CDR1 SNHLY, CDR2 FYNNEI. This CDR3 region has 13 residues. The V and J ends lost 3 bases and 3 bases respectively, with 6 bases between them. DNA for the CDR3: TGTGCCAGCAGTGAGGGTGGTGGAAACACCATATATTTT. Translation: CASSEGGGNTIYF.

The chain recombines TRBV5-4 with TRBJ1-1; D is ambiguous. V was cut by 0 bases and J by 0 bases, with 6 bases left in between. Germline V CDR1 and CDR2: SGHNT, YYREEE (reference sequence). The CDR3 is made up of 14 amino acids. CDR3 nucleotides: TGTGCCAGCAGCTTGGGACGGGTGAACACTGAAGCTTTCTTT. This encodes CASSLGRVNTEAFF.